This TCR beta chain was retrieved from a study of OX40 agonist ivuxolimab in advanced cancers. The study, taken as a whole, reports: In a subset of nonresponders, normalized T-cell clonal expansion was also low. Both CD4+ and CD8+ T cell populations in blood had undergone clonal expansion by week 6 at 0.1 to 3.0 mg/kg.

The V end lost 8 bases, the J end lost 2 bases, and 11 bases lay between the germline ends. The CDR3 loop spans 13 amino acids. The germline gives CDR1 ENHRY, CDR2 SYGVKD. The assay was immunoSEQ multiplex PCR, and TCRdb's table has in-frame clones only and misses some. The sample includes 35,000 to 50,000 clones, about 79% seen only once; the top ten take 20% to 25%. Concerning this clone: No antigen is known for it.

The TCR originated in an adult with an advanced solid tumor such as melanoma, head and neck, liver or kidney cancer. The chain has TRBV10-3 and TRBJ2-3; no clear D gene. The sequencing here drew on CD4+ or CD8+ T cells sorted from blood, taken in a trial of the OX40 agonist ivuxolimab. The CDR3 DNA follows: TGTGCCATCGGCGAATGGGCCACAGATACGCAGTATTTT. Its protein product is CAIGEWATDTQYF.